This T cell receptor beta chain was identified in a study of cytomegalovirus exposure and HLA in healthy donors (dated by TCRdb to about 2017). Notes on the research overall: According to a later analysis, the 120 or so validation repertoires were produced on the same platform as the approximately 620 repertoires of the first cohort. The study was designed to test whether signatures of past pathogen exposure could be identified by cataloging public T cell receptors. Besides the first cohort of under 700 subjects, a separate validation cohort made up of 120 different subjects was used. To predict cytomegalovirus infection status, the study combined high-throughput TCR immunosequencing, statistical association of individual TCRs with disease status, and machine learning.

What the work shows at the level of the full study, not this receptor alone: The authors suggested that the approach could potentially be extended to other disease states and immunological phenotypes. The validation cohort had no HLA typing available for a later analysis, so co-occurrence within that cohort was assessed over all 120 repertoires. While some public TCRs were present in many individuals, most TCR sequences turned up only very rarely across donors. Three of the identified cytomegalovirus-associated TCR beta chains were confirmed in vitro to be specific for cytomegalovirus antigens. The study listed 164 TCR beta chains as associated with cytomegalovirus. A later analysis found that TCRs clustered in the first cohort also tended to co-occur in the 120 or so validation repertoires, with approximately 94% of cluster scores above 0. Cytomegalovirus status was reported to be diagnosed by the classifier with high specificity and sensitivity in both the original and validation cohorts.

The donors were included in the validation cohort of approximately 120 subjects, a group kept apart from the roughly 690-subject first cohort. The library was built by means of the immunoSEQ multiplex PCR assay. The authors' analysis ran thus. A statistical classification framework was built for diagnosing cytomegalovirus status from the catalog of TCR beta chain sequences. In its TCRdb copy, this immuneACCESS table keeps in-frame sequences only and misses some clones. Where compared with another copy, unresolved V genes explain less than half of these, and the others have no known cause. That table is the source of V, J and clone size, and D and trimming were worked out from the DNA. This sample holds 250,000 or so clones; around 90% were observed only once. Together, the top ten hold around 0.34% of the sample. Concerning this clone itself: Its antigen specificity is not known. One base away there is no much larger clone; base qualities are not given.

Spanning cysteine to phenylalanine, the CDR3 consists of 15 amino acids. Of the read, only the CDR3 DNA is kept; its 45 bases are in frame from base 1. From the germline V gene, CDR1 is MDHEN and CDR2 is SYDVKM. V is pruned by 8 bases and J by 1 base, leaving 10 bases of the junction without a gene match. Material for sequencing was PBMCs. The clonotype originates from a woman between 18 and 30 years old in good health and CMV-seronegative. This chain is built from TRBV28 and TRBJ1-2, with 7 bases in between that match TRBD1. The bases read TGTGCCAGCTACTCCCCCGGGACAGATAACTATGGCTACACCTTC. It translates as CASYSPGTDNYGYTF.